These T cell receptor beta chains were read from a single sample in a study of T cell repertoires in cytomegalovirus infection. Via MiXCR, TCRdb re-called the reads, giving one row per CDR3 protein. This sample has approximately 1,000,000 distinct CDR3 sequences, with less than 40% found just once. Antigens of these TCRs are unknown. The sample in question was cultured CD8+ T cells from PBMCs, obtained from culture after CMV antigen stimulation. The receptors were sampled from a human donor in good health (CMV status not recorded). Some clones in this sample may be carry-over from other donors' samples. CDR3s include the opening cysteine and the closing phenylalanine or tryptophan. The D gene is left open where the match is weak. Clone size is stated in some rows and not others, as once, few, many or a class when expanded.

abundance: many; v_gene: TRBV7-2; d_gene: -; j_gene: TRBJ2-5; CDR3nt: TGTGCCAGCAGCCCACCTCGCGTCCAAGAGACCCAGTACTTC; CDR3aa: CASSPPRVQETQYF
abundance: few; v_gene: TRBV12-3/TRBV12-4; d_gene: TRBD2; j_gene: TRBJ2-1; CDR3nt: TGTGCCAGCAGCCCTAGCGGGGCAACCTACAATGAGCAGTTCTTC; CDR3aa: CASSPSGATYNEQFF
abundance: many; v_gene: TRBV7-9; d_gene: -; j_gene: TRBJ2-2; CDR3nt: TGTGCCAGCAGCGGCAGATCGAACACCGGGGAGCTGTTTTTT; CDR3aa: CASSGRSNTGELFF
abundance: -; v_gene: TRBV12-5; d_gene: -; j_gene: TRBJ1-1; CDR3nt: TGTGCTAGTGGTTTCCCTTTACTCGGGGAAGCTTTCTTT; CDR3aa: CASGFPLLGEAFF
abundance: few; v_gene: TRBV5-5; d_gene: TRBD1; j_gene: TRBJ2-3; CDR3nt: TGTGCCAGCAGCTACCGGACAGGAGTCCGCACAGATACGCAGTATTTT; CDR3aa: CASSYRTGVRTDTQYF
abundance: -; v_gene: TRBV19; d_gene: -; j_gene: TRBJ1-1; CDR3nt: TGTGCCAGTAGTATTTCCGACAGGCCGAACACTGAAGCTTTCTTT; CDR3aa: CASSISDRPNTEAFF
abundance: -; v_gene: TRBV7-9; d_gene: -; j_gene: TRBJ1-4; CDR3nt: TGTGCCAGCAGCCTCCCAGGGTGGGAAAAACTGTTTTTT; CDR3aa: CASSLPGWEKLFF
abundance: many; v_gene: TRBV7-2; d_gene: -; j_gene: TRBJ2-5; CDR3nt: TGTGCCAGCAGCCCGGGACTTGCTCAAGAGACCCAGTACTTC; CDR3aa: CASSPGLAQETQYF
abundance: -; v_gene: TRBV2; d_gene: -; j_gene: TRBJ2-7; CDR3nt: TGTGTCAGCAGTGCCGACAGAATAAGGCCCCACCGTATGGACGAGCAGTACTTC; CDR3aa: CVSSADRIRPHRMDEQYF
abundance: -; v_gene: TRBV24-1; d_gene: -; j_gene: TRBJ1-1; CDR3nt: TGTGTCACCAGTGACCCGTACTTTGAAGCTTTCTTT; CDR3aa: CVTSDPYFEAFF
abundance: once; v_gene: TRBV2; d_gene: TRBD1; j_gene: TRBJ2-1; CDR3nt: TGTGCCAGCAGTGAAGTCGGGACAGGGGTGCGGAATGAGCAGTTCTTC; CDR3aa: CASSEVGTGVRNEQFF
abundance: -; v_gene: TRBV12-3/TRBV12-4; d_gene: -; j_gene: TRBJ2-3; CDR3nt: TGTGCCTGCAGTTTCCCCCCCAGGGGCGACGGCAGCACAGATACGCAGTATTTT; CDR3aa: CACSFPPRGDGSTDTQYF
abundance: few; v_gene: TRBV7-6; d_gene: -; j_gene: TRBJ2-3; CDR3nt: TGTGCCAGCCCCCTAGCGCCTAGCAATACGCAGTATTTT; CDR3aa: CASPLAPSNTQYF
abundance: many; v_gene: TRBV12-5; d_gene: -; j_gene: TRBJ1-6; CDR3nt: TGTGCTAGTGGTTTGGTACAAGCCGGGCCGGTGAGCTCCTATAATTCACCCCTCCACTTT; CDR3aa: CASGLVQAGPVSSYNSPLHF
abundance: once; v_gene: TRBV20-1; d_gene: -; j_gene: TRBJ2-7; CDR3nt: TGCAGTGCTGCCGACAGTGCCCCCTACGAGCAGTACTTC; CDR3aa: CSAADSAPYEQYF
abundance: -; v_gene: TRBV20-1; d_gene: -; j_gene: TRBJ1-5; CDR3nt: TGCAGTGCTAGGGGGGCGAATAATCAGCCCCAGCATTTT; CDR3aa: CSARGANNQPQHF
abundance: few; v_gene: TRBV19; d_gene: TRBD2; j_gene: TRBJ2-1; CDR3nt: TGTGCCAGTAGTATAGGAGCGGGGGGGACCTACAATGAGCAGTTCTTC; CDR3aa: CASSIGAGGTYNEQFF
abundance: -; v_gene: TRBV2; d_gene: -; j_gene: TRBJ2-7; CDR3nt: TGTGCCAGCGTAACAGGGACCAAACGAACCAACTACGAGCAGTACTTC; CDR3aa: CASVTGTKRTNYEQYF
abundance: -; v_gene: TRBV6-6; d_gene: -; j_gene: TRBJ1-1; CDR3nt: TGTGCCAGCAGCGAGGGTGGTGCGGACACTGAAGCTTTCTTT; CDR3aa: CASSEGGADTEAFF
abundance: few; v_gene: TRBV4-2; d_gene: -; j_gene: TRBJ2-5; CDR3nt: TGTGCCAGCAGCCAAAGGAGGGCCCAAGAGACCCAGTACTTC; CDR3aa: CASSQRRAQETQYF
abundance: -; v_gene: TRBV5-1; d_gene: TRBD1; j_gene: TRBJ2-1; CDR3nt: TGCGCCAGCAGCTTGGTAGGGCCTACAGGGGGGAATGAGCAGTTCTTC; CDR3aa: CASSLVGPTGGNEQFF
abundance: -; v_gene: TRBV10-3; d_gene: -; j_gene: TRBJ2-6; CDR3nt: TGTGCCATCAGTGATGGGTCAGGGGCCAACGTCCTGACTTTC; CDR3aa: CAISDGSGANVLTF
abundance: many; v_gene: TRBV7-8; d_gene: TRBD1; j_gene: TRBJ2-2; CDR3nt: TGTGCCAGCAGCATGACGGGACAGGGGGCATCCGGGGAGCTGTTTTTT; CDR3aa: CASSMTGQGASGELFF
abundance: -; v_gene: TRBV11-2; d_gene: -; j_gene: TRBJ2-3; CDR3nt: TGTGCCAGCAGCTTAGCTCCTGGTGGGGGTATCACAGATACGCAGTATTTT; CDR3aa: CASSLAPGGGITDTQYF
abundance: many; v_gene: TRBV7-6; d_gene: -; j_gene: TRBJ2-1; CDR3nt: TGTGCCAGCACCCAATCAGCCTACAATGAGCAGTTCTTC; CDR3aa: CASTQSAYNEQFF